A selection of T cell receptor beta chains follows, all from one sample in a study of human T cells and chemical hapten exposure. TCRdb passed the 5' RACE reads through MiXCR, listing each CDR3 protein once. Of 130,000 or so distinct CDR3 sequences detected, 3.5% to 5% appear once; the ten largest clones hold roughly 1.4%. These receptor sequences come from a female donor in good health. CDR3s include the opening cysteine and the closing phenylalanine or tryptophan. A D gene is named only where the DNA matches it firmly. Clone size is not always given. Where it is, it says once, few, many or a class for expanded clones.

CDR3 protein,CDR3 DNA,V gene,J gene,D gene,clone size
CSGGKVQGLSCGNQPQHF,TGCAGTGGCGGAAAGGTACAGGGGTTAAGTTGTGGCAATCAGCCCCAGCATTTT,TRBV20-1,TRBJ1-5,TRBD1,many
CSARRISTDTQYF,TGCAGTGCTAGGAGAATTAGCACAGATACGCAGTATTTT,TRBV20-1,TRBJ2-3,-,many
CASSLDRVTLNEQFF,TGTGCCAGCAGCTTAGATAGGGTAACATTAAATGAGCAGTTCTTC,TRBV7-9,TRBJ2-1,-,many
CASSLVAAPGSGNTIYF,TGTGCCAGCAGCTTAGTGGCGGCGCCGGGCTCTGGAAACACCATATATTTT,TRBV7-9,TRBJ1-3,-,many
CSARSDRDRSNTEAFF,TGCAGTGCTAGATCGGATAGGGACAGATCGAACACTGAAGCTTTCTTT,TRBV20-1,TRBJ1-1,TRBD1,many
CSVGTAFNEKLFF,TGCAGCGTTGGGACCGCATTTAATGAAAAACTGTTTTTT,TRBV29-1,TRBJ1-4,-,many
CASSESGASTDTQYF,TGTGCCAGCAGTGAAAGCGGAGCTAGCACAGATACGCAGTATTTT,TRBV2,TRBJ2-3,-,many
CASSLARQGAIDTQYF,TGCGCCAGCAGCTTGGCTCGACAGGGGGCAATAGATACGCAGTATTTT,TRBV5-1,TRBJ2-3,TRBD1,many
CASRGGQGTEAFF,TGTGCCAGTAGGGGGGGACAGGGGACTGAAGCTTTCTTT,TRBV19,TRBJ1-1,TRBD1,few
CASTPPAGGNEQFF,TGTGCCAGCACCCCCCCAGCGGGGGGGAATGAGCAGTTCTTC,TRBV9,TRBJ2-1,TRBD2,many
CASKTLRSYEQYF,TGTGCCAGCAAGACCCTCCGTTCCTACGAGCAGTACTTC,TRBV12-3/TRBV12-4,TRBJ2-7,-,many
CASSTEDRGQNTGELFF,TGTGCCAGCAGCACTGAGGACAGGGGTCAGAACACCGGGGAGCTGTTTTTT,TRBV13,TRBJ2-2,TRBD1,-
CSVERGAGGGELFF,TGCAGCGTTGAGCGGGGGGCGGGCGGCGGGGAGCTGTTTTTT,TRBV29-1,TRBJ2-2,TRBD2,many
CASSLSYSLKWPQHF,TGTGCCAGCAGCTTATCCTACAGCCTGAAGTGGCCCCAGCATTTT,TRBV7-2,TRBJ1-5,-,many
CAISDGGVSYEQYF,TGTGCCATCAGTGATGGAGGCGTCTCCTACGAGCAGTACTTC,TRBV10-3,TRBJ2-7,-,few
CASSFGLREYF,TGTGCCAGCAGCTTCGGACTAAGGGAGTACTTC,TRBV7-8,TRBJ2-5,-,many
CASSLVPGYEQYF,TGTGCCAGCAGCTTAGTCCCCGGCTACGAGCAGTACTTC,TRBV7-9,TRBJ2-7,-,many
CASIDPQGSFRDNEQFF,TGTGCCAGCATAGATCCACAGGGAAGTTTTCGAGACAATGAGCAGTTCTTC,TRBV12-3/TRBV12-4,TRBJ2-1,-,many
CASSLGTSPPDTQYF,TGTGCCAGCAGCTTAGGGACTAGCCCACCAGATACGCAGTATTTT,TRBV7-2,TRBJ2-3,TRBD2,many
CASSQRREPPTDTQYF,TGCGCCAGCAGCCAAAGACGGGAACCCCCCACAGATACGCAGTATTTT,TRBV5-1,TRBJ2-3,-,few
CASSFQRGGGNEQFF,TGTGCCAGCAGTTTCCAGCGGGGGGGGGGCAATGAGCAGTTCTTC,TRBV28,TRBJ2-1,TRBD2,few
CASSEAFLRQMNTEAFF,TGTGCCAGCAGTGAAGCGTTTCTGAGACAGATGAACACTGAAGCTTTCTTT,TRBV6-1,TRBJ1-1,-,many
CATSSGGAIYEQFF,TGTGCCACCTCTAGCGGGGGGGCCATATATGAGCAGTTCTTC,TRBV27,TRBJ2-1,TRBD2,many
CASRPDGVGRELAFF,TGTGCCAGCAGACCTGACGGTGTAGGGAGAGAATTAGCTTTCTTT,TRBV5-4,TRBJ1-1,-,many
CASSLTTATSLNSPLHF,TGTGCCAGCAGCTTAACAACAGCCACCTCCCTTAATTCACCCCTCCACTTT,TRBV7-6,TRBJ1-6,-,many
CASSPFAGGSSYEQYF,TGTGCCAGCTCACCATTTGCCGGGGGTAGCTCCTACGAGCAGTACTTC,TRBV18,TRBJ2-7,-,many
CASSDGTGANSPLHF,TGTGCCAGCAGTGACGGGACAGGGGCTAATTCACCCCTCCACTTT,TRBV6-5,TRBJ1-6,TRBD1,many
CSVEDLRVALTGGQNEQFF,TGCAGCGTTGAAGATCTTCGGGTCGCTTTGACAGGGGGGCAGAATGAGCAGTTCTTC,TRBV29-1,TRBJ2-1,TRBD1,many
CASSRGTSYNEQFF,TGTGCCAGCAGTCGGGGGACCTCCTACAATGAGCAGTTCTTC,TRBV27,TRBJ2-1,-,few
CASSPPMARRTEAFF,TGTGCCAGCTCACCACCAATGGCTCGACGCACTGAAGCTTTCTTT,TRBV18,TRBJ1-1,-,-
CASSLYRDRINEQFF,TGTGCCAGCAGTTTATACCGGGACAGAATCAATGAGCAGTTCTTC,TRBV27,TRBJ2-1,TRBD1,many
CASSYYRVDTGELFF,TGTGCCAGCAGTTACTACAGGGTTGACACCGGGGAGCTGTTTTTT,TRBV6-5,TRBJ2-2,-,many
CASSGGGIETQYF,TGTGCCAGCAGCGGCGGGGGCATAGAGACCCAGTACTTC,TRBV7-2,TRBJ2-5,-,few
CASSPLGSQETQYF,TGTGCCAGCAGTCCCCTGGGCAGTCAAGAGACCCAGTACTTC,TRBV28,TRBJ2-5,-,many
CASSLSPDRGSEAFF,TGCGCCAGCAGCTTGAGTCCGGACAGGGGGTCTGAAGCTTTCTTT,TRBV5-1,TRBJ1-1,TRBD1,few
CASGKSGPQNTEAFF,TGTGCTAGTGGTAAAAGCGGACCGCAGAACACTGAAGCTTTCTTT,TRBV12-5,TRBJ1-1,-,many
CATSDLAGATNTGELFF,TGTGCCACCAGTGATTTGGCAGGGGCGACGAACACCGGGGAGCTGTTTTTT,TRBV24-1,TRBJ2-2,-,many
CASRKEVGQPQHF,TGTGCCAGCCGTAAGGAGGTAGGACAGCCCCAGCATTTT,TRBV7-2,TRBJ1-5,-,many
CASSGREGQGPFGQFF,TGTGCCAGCAGCGGGAGAGAGGGACAGGGACCCTTCGGGCAGTTCTTC,TRBV7-2,TRBJ2-1,TRBD1,many
CSVDSVNKNIQYF,TGCAGCGTTGATTCGGTCAACAAAAACATTCAGTACTTC,TRBV29-1,TRBJ2-4,-,many
CSVDLLRALKETQYF,TGCAGCGTTGACCTGTTGCGGGCTTTGAAAGAGACCCAGTACTTC,TRBV29-1,TRBJ2-5,-,many
CAIGRDRNEKLFF,TGTGCCATCGGCCGGGATAGGAATGAAAAACTGTTTTTT,TRBV10-3,TRBJ1-4,-,many
CASSPRTAGSPLHF,TGCGCCAGCAGCCCGCGGACGGCGGGATCGCCCCTCCACTTT,TRBV4-1,TRBJ1-6,-,few
CASSANSGTSNSPLHF,TGTGCCAGCTCGGCAAACTCCGGGACATCTAATTCACCCCTCCACTTT,TRBV18,TRBJ1-6,-,many
CSARRVVGETQYF,TGCAGTGCTAGAAGGGTGGTCGGGGAGACCCAGTACTTC,TRBV20-1,TRBJ2-5,-,many
CASSLVGDSNQPQHF,TGTGCCAGCAGCCTAGTGGGAGATAGCAATCAGCCCCAGCATTTT,TRBV7-2,TRBJ1-5,-,many
CASSRATRDTQETQYF,TGTGCCAGCAGTAGGGCCACCCGGGACACACAAGAGACCCAGTACTTC,TRBV2,TRBJ2-5,-,many
CASSYGTSGANEQFF,TGCGCCAGCAGCTACGGGACTAGCGGAGCCAATGAGCAGTTCTTC,TRBV5-1,TRBJ2-1,TRBD2,many
CASSPPPGANYGYTF,TGTGCCAGCAGCCCCCCTCCCGGCGCGAACTATGGCTACACCTTC,TRBV7-9,TRBJ1-2,-,few
CASSVSGGGDTQYF,TGTGCCAGCAGCGTTAGCGGGGGAGGAGATACGCAGTATTTT,TRBV9,TRBJ2-3,TRBD2,many
CASSLIGTVETEAFF,TGTGCCAGCTCACTTATCGGGACAGTGGAGACTGAAGCTTTCTTT,TRBV18,TRBJ1-1,TRBD1,few
CSVEGGRNTEAFF,TGCAGCGTTGAGGGGGGCCGGAACACTGAAGCTTTCTTT,TRBV29-1,TRBJ1-1,-,many
CASSLRDRGIGYTF,TGTGCCAGCAGCCTCCGGGACAGAGGGATCGGCTACACCTTC,TRBV3-1,TRBJ1-2,TRBD1,many
CASSYSYREKSQPQHF,TGTGCCAGCAGTTACTCCTACAGGGAAAAAAGTCAGCCCCAGCATTTT,TRBV28,TRBJ1-5,-,many